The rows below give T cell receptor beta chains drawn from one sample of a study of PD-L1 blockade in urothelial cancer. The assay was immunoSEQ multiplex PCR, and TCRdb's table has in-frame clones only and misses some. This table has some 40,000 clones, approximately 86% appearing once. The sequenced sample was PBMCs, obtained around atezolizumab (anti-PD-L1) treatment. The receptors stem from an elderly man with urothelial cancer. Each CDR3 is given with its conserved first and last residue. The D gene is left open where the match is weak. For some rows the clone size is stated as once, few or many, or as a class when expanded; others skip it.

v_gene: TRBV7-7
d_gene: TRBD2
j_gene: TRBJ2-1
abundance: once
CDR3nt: TGTGCCAGCAGCTTAGGAGTGGGACTAGCGGGGGACAATGAGCAGTTCTTC
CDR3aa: CASSLGVGLAGDNEQFF

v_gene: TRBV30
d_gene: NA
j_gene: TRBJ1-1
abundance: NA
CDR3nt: TGTGCCTGGAGTGCGGGGGAAGCTTTCTTT
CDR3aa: CAWSAGEAFF

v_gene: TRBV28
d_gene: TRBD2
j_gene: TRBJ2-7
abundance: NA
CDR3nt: TGTGCCAGCGGGGTAGCGGGGGGGGCCTACGAGCAGTACTTC
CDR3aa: CASGVAGGAYEQYF

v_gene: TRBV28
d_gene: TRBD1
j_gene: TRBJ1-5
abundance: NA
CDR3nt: TGTGCCAGCAGGGAAAACAGGGGCCTAGTTAGCAATCAGCCCCAGCATTTT
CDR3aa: CASRENRGLVSNQPQHF

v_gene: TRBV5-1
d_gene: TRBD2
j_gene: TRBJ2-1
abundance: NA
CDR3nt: TGCGCCAGCAGCCCACCGATGCGGGAGGGCGATGAGCAGTTCTTC
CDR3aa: CASSPPMREGDEQFF

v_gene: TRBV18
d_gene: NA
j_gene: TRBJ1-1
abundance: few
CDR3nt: TGTGCCAGCTCACCGGGCGGGGGGAACACTGAAGCTTTCTTT
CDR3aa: CASSPGGGNTEAFF

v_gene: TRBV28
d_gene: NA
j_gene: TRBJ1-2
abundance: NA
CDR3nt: TGTGCCAGCAGTTTATTCATGGACATTTCCTATGGCTACACCTTC
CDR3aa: CASSLFMDISYGYTF

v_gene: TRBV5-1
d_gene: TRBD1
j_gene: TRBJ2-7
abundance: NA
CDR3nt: TGCGCCAGCAGCGAAATGACAGGGACGGGGTACGAGCAGTACTTC
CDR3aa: CASSEMTGTGYEQYF

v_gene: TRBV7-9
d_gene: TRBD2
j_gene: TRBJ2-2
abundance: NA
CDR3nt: TGTGCCAGCAGCTCACCGGGACTAGCGAAGAAGACCGGGGAGCTGTTTTTT
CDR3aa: CASSSPGLAKKTGELFF

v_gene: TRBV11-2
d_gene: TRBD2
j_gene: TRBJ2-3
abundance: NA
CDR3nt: TGTGCCAGCAGCCGGACTAGCGGGAGCACAGATACGCAGTATTTT
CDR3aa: CASSRTSGSTDTQYF

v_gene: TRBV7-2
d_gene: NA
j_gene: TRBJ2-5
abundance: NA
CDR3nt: TGTGCCAGCAGCAAATCCGGGTCCCAAGAGACCCAGTACTTC
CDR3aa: CASSKSGSQETQYF

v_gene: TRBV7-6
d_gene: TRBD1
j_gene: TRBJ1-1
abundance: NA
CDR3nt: TGTGCCAGCAGCTTAGCGATAGGGGGCGTTGGAGGGAACACTGAAGCTTTCTTT
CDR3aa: CASSLAIGGVGGNTEAFF

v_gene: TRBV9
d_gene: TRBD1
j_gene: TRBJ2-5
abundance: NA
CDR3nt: TGTGCCAGCAGCACCGGACAGGGCGAGACCCAGTACTTC
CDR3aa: CASSTGQGETQYF

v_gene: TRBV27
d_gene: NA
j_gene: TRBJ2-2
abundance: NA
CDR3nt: TGTGCCAGCCGAGCGGCGAACACCGGGGAGCTGTTTTTT
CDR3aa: CASRAANTGELFF

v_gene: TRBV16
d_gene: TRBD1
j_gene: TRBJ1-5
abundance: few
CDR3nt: TGTGCCAGCAGCCAAGACAGGGTTGATCAGCCCCAGCATTTT
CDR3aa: CASSQDRVDQPQHF

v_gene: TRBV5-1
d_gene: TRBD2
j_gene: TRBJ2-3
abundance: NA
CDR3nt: TGCGCCAGCAGCTTGGCTATTGGTAGCGGGATCGCGCAGTATTTT
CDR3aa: CASSLAIGSGIAQYF

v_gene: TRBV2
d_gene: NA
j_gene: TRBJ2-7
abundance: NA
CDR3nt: TGTGCCAGCAGTGACCCGACTAGAAACCCCTACGAGCAGTACTTC
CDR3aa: CASSDPTRNPYEQYF

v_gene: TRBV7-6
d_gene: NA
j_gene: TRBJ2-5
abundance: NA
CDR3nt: TGTGCCAGCAGCTTCGACCAAGAGACCCAGTACTTC
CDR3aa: CASSFDQETQYF

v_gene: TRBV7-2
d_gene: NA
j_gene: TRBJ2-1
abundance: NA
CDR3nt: TGTGCCAGCAGCTTAGTGGCAGCGGACAATGAGCAGTTCTTC
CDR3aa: CASSLVAADNEQFF

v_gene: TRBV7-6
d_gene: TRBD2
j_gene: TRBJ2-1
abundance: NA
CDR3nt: TGTGCCAGCAGCTTAGGACTAGCGGATAGCTCCTACAATGAGCAGTTCTTC
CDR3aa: CASSLGLADSSYNEQFF

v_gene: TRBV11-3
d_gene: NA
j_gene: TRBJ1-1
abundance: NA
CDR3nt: TGTGCCAGCAGCCAGAATAAGAACACTGAAGCTTTCTTT
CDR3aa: CASSQNKNTEAFF

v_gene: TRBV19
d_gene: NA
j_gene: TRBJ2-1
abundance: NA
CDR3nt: TGTGCCAGTAGTATAGTAGGCAGGGATCCCTACAATGAGCAGTTCTTC
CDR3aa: CASSIVGRDPYNEQFF

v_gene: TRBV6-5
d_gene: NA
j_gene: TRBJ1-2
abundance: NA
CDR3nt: TGTGCCATCGGCCAGGGCACGAATAGTGGCTACACCTTC
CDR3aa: CAIGQGTNSGYTF

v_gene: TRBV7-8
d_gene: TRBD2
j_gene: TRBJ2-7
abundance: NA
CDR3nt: TGTGCCAGCAGCTTAGGGGACTACTCCTACGAGCAGTACTTC
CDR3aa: CASSLGDYSYEQYF

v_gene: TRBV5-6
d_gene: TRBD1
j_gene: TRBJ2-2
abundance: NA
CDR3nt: TGTGCCAGCAGCTACGTCTCGGGACAGCTTGGCACCGGGGAGCTGTTTTTT
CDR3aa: CASSYVSGQLGTGELFF

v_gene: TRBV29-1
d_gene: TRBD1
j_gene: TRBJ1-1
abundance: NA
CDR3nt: TGCAGCGTCTCTGGCGCAGGGGGCGCGAACACTGAAGCTTTCTTT
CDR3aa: CSVSGAGGANTEAFF

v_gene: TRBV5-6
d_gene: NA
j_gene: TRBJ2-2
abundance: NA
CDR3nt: TGTGCCAGCAGCGGCGGCTCGTTGGAGCTGTTTTTT
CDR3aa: CASSGGSLELFF

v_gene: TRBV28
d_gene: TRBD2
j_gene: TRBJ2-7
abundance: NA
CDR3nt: TGTGCCACGGTACTAGCGGGAGACTACGAGCAGTACTTC
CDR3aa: CATVLAGDYEQYF